The 30 T cell receptor beta chains presented below share a single source sample, sequenced in a study of cytomegalovirus exposure and HLA in healthy donors. The PCR used 60 Vbeta and 13 Jbeta primers. Assay: immunoSEQ multiplex PCR; the TCRdb copy retains only in-frame clones and omits some. The table lists under 95,000 clones, more than 70% of them singletons. Sequenced sample: PBMCs. The receptors stem from a woman aged 40 to 50 in good health and CMV-seropositive.

This chain uses TRBV4-1 with TRBJ2-2; D possibly corresponds to TRBD1 (6 bases). The CDR3 is 16 residues long. V shed 4 bases and J shed 1 base, with 13 bases lying between them. CDR1 MGHRA and CDR2 YSYEKL come from the germline V gene. CDR3 region: CASSPGHRRNTGELFF. The CDR3 bases are TGCGCCAGCAGCCCGGGACACCGGAGGAACACCGGGGAGCTGTTTTTT.

This chain joins TRBV7-3 and TRBJ1-6, with TRBD1 matching over 12 bases. The ends lost 5 bases at V and 9 bases at J; junction bases unmatched: 11. The CDR3 is 17 residues long. CDR1 and CDR2 (germline): SGHTA, FQGTGA. The CDR3 region has the DNA TGTGCCAGCAGCAAACTCGGCCCGGGACAGGGGGCTTCACCCCTCCACTTT. This translates into CASSKLGPGQGASPLHF.

The table lists this clone with a count of one. This chain joins TRBV5-6 and TRBJ2-3; the D gene is possibly TRBD1 (5 bases). This CDR3 spans 16 amino acids. Germline V gives CDR1 SGHDT, CDR2 YYEEEE. Trimming left V 6 bases short and J 0 bases short, with 17 bases between. CDR3 sequence reads: CASNPLGPSSTDTQYF. As DNA, the CDR3 is TGTGCCAGCAATCCCTTGGGGCCCAGTAGCACAGATACGCAGTATTTT. Complete variable domain (other parts from reference TRBV5-6 and TRBJ2-3): DAGVTQSPTHLIKTRGQQVTLRCSPKSGHDTVSWYQQALGQGPQFIFQYYEEEERQRGNFPDRFSGHQFPNYSSELNVNALLLGDSALYLCASNPLGPSSTDTQYFGPGTRLTVL.

In its sample, this clone was seen a few times. The chain carries TRBV6-5 and TRBJ2-1; D remains unclear. V was cut by 2 bases and J by 0 bases, with 8 bases left in between. The CDR3 runs to 15 residues. The V gene's germline CDR1 is MNHEY and CDR2 SVGAGI. CDR3 in DNA: TGTGCCAGCAGTTACAGCTCCGGCTCCTACAATGAGCAGTTCTTC. It is translated as CASSYSSGSYNEQFF.

V gene TRBV19 combines with J gene TRBJ1-5; TRBD1 agrees at 7 bases. The junction had 5 bases not matched to a gene; V was cut back by 3 bases and J by 6 bases. The CDR3 is 14 amino acids. Germline CDR1 reads LNHDA; CDR2 reads SQIVND (reference sequence). The CDR3 spells CASSMGDSFQPQHF. In DNA, the CDR3 is TGTGCCAGTAGTATGGGGGACAGCTTTCAGCCCCAGCATTTT.

In DNA form, the CDR3 reads TGTGCCAGTAGTAGGGACAGGGGGTTGAACACTGAAGCTTTCTTT. Its protein product is CASSRDRGLNTEAFF. This chain links TRBV19 with TRBJ1-1, with 11 bases that match TRBD1. Germline V gene lookup returns CDR1 LNHDA and CDR2 SQIVND (reference sequence). V lost 4 bases, J lost 0 bases, and 1 base stayed unmatched. The CDR3 spans 15 residues.

The rearrangement links TRBV7-6 to TRBJ2-2; 8 bases are shared with TRBD1. The germline CDR1 and CDR2 sequences are SGHVS and FNYEAQ. The CDR3 contains 14 residues. V was clipped by 5 bases and J by 5 bases; unmatched bases: 4. The CDR3, as DNA: TGTGCCAGCAGCGGACAGGGCGTTACCGGGGAGCTGTTTTTT. It specifies CASSGQGVTGELFF. Full variable domain (rest looked up from reference TRBV7-6 and TRBJ2-2): GAGVSQSPRYKVTKRGQDVALRCDPISGHVSLYWYRQALGQGPEFLTYFNYEAQQDKSGLPNDRFSAERPEGSISTLTIQRTEQRDSAMYRCASSGQGVTGELFFGEGSRLTVL.

About this clone: The junction differs from germline at one of its ends, possibly a read error. CDR3 DNA: TGTGCCAGCTCACCCCTCCCCGACAGGGCCTCTGGTCCCTTTTTC. Amino acid sequence: CASSPLPDRASGPFF. The rearrangement links TRBV18 to TRBJ2-7; 7 nucleotides agree with TRBD1. The germline V gene encodes CDR1 KGHSH and CDR2 LQKENI. The CDR3 sequence is 15 residues long.

The chain employs TRBV27 and TRBJ1-5; 9 bases match TRBD1. The length of the CDR3 is 13 residues. CDR1 is MNHEY, CDR2 SMNVEV, per germline (reference sequence). V shed 5 bases, J shed 9 bases, and the junction held 5 bases outside the gene matches. CDR3 in DNA: TGTGCCAGCAGTCGACAGGGGGTTTCGCCCCAGCATTTT. Translating gives CASSRQGVSPQHF.

The sample holds many counts of this clone. V gene TRBV5-1 combines with J gene TRBJ2-5; the match to TRBD1 covers 9 bases. The CDR3 length is 14 residues. V lost 0 bases, J lost 6 bases, and 3 bases stayed unmatched. The germline V gene encodes CDR1 SGHRS and CDR2 YFSETQ. The CDR3 sequence is CASSLEQGAQTQYF. The CDR3 DNA reads TGCGCCAGCAGCTTGGAACAGGGGGCTCAGACCCAGTACTTC. The full variable domain, with the rest looked up from reference TRBV5-1 and TRBJ2-5, is KAGVTQTPRYLIKTRGQQVTLSCSPISGHRSVSWYQQTPGQGLQFLFEYFSETQRNKGNFPGRFSGRQFSNSRSEMNVSTLELGDSALYLCASSLEQGAQTQYFGPGTRLLVL.

The gene calls are TRBV5-1 and TRBJ2-1, with 9 bases aligning to TRBD2. V gave up 4 bases and J gave up 6 bases; unmatched junction bases: 11. Germline CDR1 and CDR2: SGHRS and YFSETQ. CDR3 length: 16 residues. CDR3 DNA: TGCGCCAGCAGCCCGAGGGAGGCTAGCGGGGTCAATGAGCAGTTCTTC. Translating it yields CASSPREASGVNEQFF.

The V and J genes are TRBV5-1 and TRBJ1-4, with 9 bases aligning to TRBD1. This CDR3 is built from 15 residues. Germline assignment: CDR1 SGHRS and CDR2 YFSETQ. Trimming removed 4 bases from V and 5 bases from J; junction bases left unmatched: 6. Here the CDR3 DNA reads TGCGCCAGCAGCCCCACGGGGACAGGGAATGAAAAACTGTTTTTT. Its protein product is CASSPTGTGNEKLFF.

V gene TRBV7-2 combines with J gene TRBJ2-4, with 9 bases that match TRBD1. Germline values: CDR1 SGHTA, CDR2 FQGNSA. CDR3 length: 15 residues. J lost 5 bases, V lost 0 bases, and 2 bases had no gene match. In DNA, the CDR3 is TGTGCCAGCAGCTTAGCGGGGACAGGGCAAAACATTCAGTACTTC. Amino acid sequence: CASSLAGTGQNIQYF.

For the CDR3, the DNA is TGTGCCAGCAGTTATCGGGGAGTGGACTCCTACGAGCAGTACTTC. Translation gives CASSYRGVDSYEQYF. J is TRBJ2-7 and V is TRBV6-6; the D gene is possibly TRBD2 (5 bases). Trimming took off 3 bases at V and 0 bases at J, with 12 bases between the two ends. This CDR3 has 15 residues. Germline loops: CDR1 MNHNY, CDR2 SVGAGI (reference sequence).

V usage is TRBV6-5 and J usage is TRBJ1-5; a possible D gene is TRBD1 (6 bases). V was pared by 5 bases and J by 0 bases, with 11 bases between. The CDR3 covers 15 residues. Germline lookup yields CDR1 MNHEY and CDR2 SVGAGI. The CDR3 sequence is CASSPRQDSNQPQHF. CDR3 bases: TGTGCCAGCAGTCCACGACAGGATAGCAATCAGCCCCAGCATTTT.

V is TRBV29-1 and J is TRBJ1-4; 7 bases map to TRBD1. The germline V gene has CDR1 SQVTM and CDR2 ANQGSEA. CDR3 length: 13 residues. V shed 5 bases, J shed 0 bases, and the junction held 0 bases outside the gene matches. CDR3 DNA sequence: TGCAGCGTTACAGGGGCAACTAATGAAAAACTGTTTTTT. Protein: CSVTGATNEKLFF. Full variable domain (rest looked up from reference TRBV29-1 and TRBJ1-4): SAVISQKPSRDICQRGTSLTIQCQVDSQVTMMFWYRQQPGQSLTLIATANQGSEATYESGFVIDKFPISRPNLTFSTLTVSNMSPEDSSIYLCSVTGATNEKLFFGSGTQLSVL.

This rearrangement joins TRBV25-1 to TRBJ1-5; D gene unclear. The CDR3 contains 15 residues. The V and J ends lost 5 bases and 2 bases respectively, with 13 bases between them. Germline CDR1 and CDR2: MGHDK and SYGVNS. Here the CDR3 DNA reads TGTGCCAGCAGTCGGAGGACTGGGCGCAATCAGCCCCAGCATTTT. Amino acids: CASSRRTGRNQPQHF.

V gene TRBV18 combines with J gene TRBJ1-1, with D unclear. CDR3 length: 14 amino acids. V shed 3 bases and J shed 0 bases, with 8 bases lying between them. Germline V CDR1 and CDR2: KGHSH, LQKENI. In DNA, the CDR3 is TGTGCCAGCTCACCGGGCCAGATGAACACTGAAGCTTTCTTT. Its translation is CASSPGQMNTEAFF.

The J gene is TRBJ2-1, the V gene TRBV9; D remains ambiguous. Germline V gives CDR1 SGDLS, CDR2 YYNGEE. The V end was cut by 0 bases, the J end by 4 bases, with 8 bases between. The CDR3 spans 14 residues. The CDR3 DNA sequence: TGTGCCAGCAGCGTAGCAACAGTATACAATGAGCAGTTCTTC. Amino acids: CASSVATVYNEQFF. Full variable domain (rest looked up from reference TRBV9 and TRBJ2-1): DSGVTQTPKHLITATGQRVTLRCSPRSGDLSVYWYQQSLDQGLQFLIQYYNGEERAKGNILERFSAQQFPDLHSELNLSSLELGDSALYFCASSVATVYNEQFFGPGTRLTVL.

This clone was seen once. The CDR3 coding sequence is TGCAGTGTTGGCAGGGGAAGTGGCTACACCTTC. It encodes CSVGRGSGYTF. The J gene is TRBJ1-2, the V gene TRBV20-1, with D perhaps TRBD1 (6 bases). Trimming took off 7 bases at V and 7 bases at J, with 13 bases between the two ends. Germline V gives CDR1 DFQATT, CDR2 SNEGSKA (reference sequence). The CDR3 runs to 11 residues.

This clone came up a few times. V gene TRBV28 combines with J gene TRBJ1-1, with no clear D. The V gene lost 7 bases and the J gene lost 5 bases, with 11 bases spanning the gap. The CDR3 has 12 amino acids. Germline CDR1 is MDHEN and CDR2 is SYDVKM. DNA of the CDR3: TGTGCCAGCATCATAGAGGGTACTGAAGCTTTCTTT. Translation gives CASIIEGTEAFF.

The chain has TRBV6-5 and TRBJ2-3; D is perhaps TRBD1 (6 bases). The V and J ends lost 2 bases and 0 bases respectively, with 9 bases between them. Germline V gene sequence: CDR1 MNHEY, CDR2 SVGAGI. The CDR3 runs 15 residues. The CDR3 coding sequence is TGTGCCAGCAGTTACAGACAGGCAAGCACAGATACGCAGTATTTT. It yields the protein CASSYRQASTDTQYF.

The chain has TRBV10-3 and TRBJ1-1; D is ambiguous. Germline CDR1 ENHRY, CDR2 SYGVKD. Trimming took off 7 bases at V and 5 bases at J, with 17 bases between the two ends. CDR3 length: 14 residues. CDR3: CAITGEGGRTEAFF. CDR3 bases: TGTGCCATCACCGGGGAGGGAGGGAGGACTGAAGCTTTCTTT.

A few counts support this clone. V usage is TRBV6-1 and J usage is TRBJ1-2; 7 positions agree with TRBD1. The germline V gene encodes CDR1 MNHNS and CDR2 SASEGT. The V gene end was trimmed by 7 bases and the J gene end by 8 bases; junction bases not matched to a gene: 10. The CDR3 is 13 amino acids. The CDR3 is CASNQDRARGYTF. The CDR3, as DNA: TGTGCCAGCAACCAAGACAGGGCCAGGGGCTACACCTTC.

V is TRBV20-1 and J is TRBJ1-1, with D possibly being TRBD1 (5 bases). Germline CDR1 reads DFQATT; CDR2 reads SNEGSKA (reference sequence). There are 11 residues in the CDR3. The V and J ends lost 4 bases and 3 bases respectively, with 6 bases between them. The CDR3 loop reads CSAIGDTEAFF. CDR3 in DNA: TGCAGTGCTATAGGGGACACTGAAGCTTTCTTT.

Here the CDR3 reads CASSLSGGDTEAFF. The CDR3 nucleotides are TGTGCCAGCAGCTTAAGTGGGGGGGACACTGAAGCTTTCTTT. This chain connects TRBV7-3 to TRBJ1-1, with a weak D call TRBD1 (5 bases). Germline V gene sequence: CDR1 SGHTA, CDR2 FQGTGA. V was trimmed by 1 base and J by 3 bases, leaving 9 bases between them. This CDR3 comprises 14 residues. The full variable domain, rest sourced from reference TRBV7-3 and TRBJ1-1, is GAGVSQTPSNKVTEKGKYVELRCDPISGHTALYWYRQSLGQGPEFLIYFQGTGAADDSGLPNDRFFAVRPEGSVSTLKIQRTERGDSAVYLCASSLSGGDTEAFFGQGTRLTVV.

The J gene is TRBJ2-7, the V gene TRBV7-9, with D possibly matching TRBD2 (6 bases). The germline CDR1 and CDR2 sequences are SEHNR and FQNEAQ (reference sequence). The length of the CDR3 is 15 residues. V was clipped by 4 bases and J by 1 base, with 14 bases between them. The CDR3 sequence is CASSSTTEGSYEQYF. CDR3 nucleotide sequence: TGTGCCAGCAGCTCGACCACGGAGGGTTCCTACGAGCAGTACTTC.

This clone was observed a single time. The genes are TRBV9 and TRBJ1-1; D not resolved. The V and J ends lost 0 bases and 1 base respectively, with 7 bases between them. Germline-derived CDR1 and CDR2 are SGDLS and YYNGEE. CDR3 length: 14 amino acids. Here the CDR3 reads CASSVDSSNTEAFF. The CDR3 DNA sequence: TGTGCCAGCAGCGTAGACAGCTCGAACACTGAAGCTTTCTTT.

V is TRBV29-1 and J is TRBJ2-5; perhaps TRBD1 as D (6 bases). The CDR3 runs to 16 residues. V lost 2 bases and J lost 5, with 21 bases in between. Germline CDR1 reads SQVTM; CDR2 reads ANQGSEA. CDR3 protein: CSVERGHSSLDETQYF. The CDR3 DNA sequence: TGCAGCGTTGAACGGGGACACTCGAGTTTGGACGAGACCCAGTACTTC.

This chain joins TRBV23-1 and TRBJ2-2; TRBD1 aligns across 8 bases. TRBV23-1 is classed as an ORF, of uncertain function. CDR3 length equals 14 residues. Trimming cost V 11 bases and J 5 bases; bases outside gene matches: 10. CDR3 residues: CAFRQGAGTGELFF. CDR3 DNA: TGCGCCTTCAGGCAGGGGGCGGGTACCGGGGAGCTGTTTTTT.